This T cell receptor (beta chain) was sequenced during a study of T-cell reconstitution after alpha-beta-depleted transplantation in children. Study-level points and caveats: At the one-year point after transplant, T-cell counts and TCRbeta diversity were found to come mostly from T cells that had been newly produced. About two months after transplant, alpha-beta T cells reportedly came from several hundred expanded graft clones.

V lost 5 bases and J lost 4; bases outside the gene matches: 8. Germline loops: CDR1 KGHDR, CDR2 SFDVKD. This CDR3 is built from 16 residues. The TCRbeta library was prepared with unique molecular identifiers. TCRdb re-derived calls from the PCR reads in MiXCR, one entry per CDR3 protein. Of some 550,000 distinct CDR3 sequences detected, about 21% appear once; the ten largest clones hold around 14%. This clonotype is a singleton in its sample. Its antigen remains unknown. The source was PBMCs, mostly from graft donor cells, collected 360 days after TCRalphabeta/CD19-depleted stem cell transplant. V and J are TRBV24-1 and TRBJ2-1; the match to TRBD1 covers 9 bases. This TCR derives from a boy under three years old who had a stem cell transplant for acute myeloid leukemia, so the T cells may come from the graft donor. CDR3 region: CATSAPTGGDYNEQFF. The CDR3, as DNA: TGTGCCACCAGTGCCCCGACAGGGGGAGATTACAATGAGCAGTTCTTC.